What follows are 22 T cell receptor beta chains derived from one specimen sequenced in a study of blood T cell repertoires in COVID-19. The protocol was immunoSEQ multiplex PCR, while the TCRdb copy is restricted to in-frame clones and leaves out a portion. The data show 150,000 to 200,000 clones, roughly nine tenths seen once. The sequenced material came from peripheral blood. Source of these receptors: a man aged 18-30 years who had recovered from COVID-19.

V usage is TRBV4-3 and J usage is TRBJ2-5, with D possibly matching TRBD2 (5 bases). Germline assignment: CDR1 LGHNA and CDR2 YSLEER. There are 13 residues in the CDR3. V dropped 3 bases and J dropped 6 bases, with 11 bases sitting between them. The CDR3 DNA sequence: TGCGCCAGCAGCCAGCTACTAGGGAAGACCCAGTACTTC. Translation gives CASSQLLGKTQYF.

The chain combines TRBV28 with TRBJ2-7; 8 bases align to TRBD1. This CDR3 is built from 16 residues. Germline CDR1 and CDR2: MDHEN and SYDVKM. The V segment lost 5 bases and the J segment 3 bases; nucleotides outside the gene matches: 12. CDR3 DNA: TGTGCCAGCAGTCCTGGACAGGGCAAAGGGCTCTACGAGCAGTACTTC. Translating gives CASSPGQGKGLYEQYF.

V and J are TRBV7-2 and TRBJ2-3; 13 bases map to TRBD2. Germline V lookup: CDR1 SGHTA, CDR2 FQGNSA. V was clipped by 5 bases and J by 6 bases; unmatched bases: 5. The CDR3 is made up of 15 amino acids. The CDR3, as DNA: TGTGCCAGCAGCCTACTAGCGGGAGGGCCCGATACGCAGTATTTT. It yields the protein CASSLLAGGPDTQYF. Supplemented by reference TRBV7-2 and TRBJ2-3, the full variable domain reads GAGVSQSPSNKVTEKGKDVELRCDPISGHTALYWYRQSLGQGLEFLIYFQGNSAPDKSGLPSDRFSAERTGGSVSTLTIQRTQQEDSAVYLCASSLLAGGPDTQYFGPGTRLTVL.

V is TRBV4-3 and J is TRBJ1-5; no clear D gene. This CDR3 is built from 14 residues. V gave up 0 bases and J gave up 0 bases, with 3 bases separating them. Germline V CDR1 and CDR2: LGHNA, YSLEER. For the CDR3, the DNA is TGCGCCAGCAGCCAAGAGTATAGCAATCAGCCCCAGCATTTT. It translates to CASSQEYSNQPQHF.

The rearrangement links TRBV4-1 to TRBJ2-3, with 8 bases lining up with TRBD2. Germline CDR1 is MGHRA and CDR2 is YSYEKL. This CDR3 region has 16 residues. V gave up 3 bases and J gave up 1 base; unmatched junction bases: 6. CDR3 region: CASSHPSGSGTDTQYF. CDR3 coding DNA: TGCGCCAGCAGCCATCCCAGCGGGAGTGGCACAGATACGCAGTATTTT.

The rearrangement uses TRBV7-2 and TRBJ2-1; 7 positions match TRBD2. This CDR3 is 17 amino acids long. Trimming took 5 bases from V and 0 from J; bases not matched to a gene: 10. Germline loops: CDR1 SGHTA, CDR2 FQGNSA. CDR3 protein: CASSRVLAFSSYNEQFF. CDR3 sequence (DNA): TGTGCCAGCAGCCGGGTACTAGCGTTCAGCTCCTACAATGAGCAGTTCTTC.

CDR3 residues: CASSQDRFYEQYF. Written as DNA, the CDR3 is TGTGCCAGCAGCCAAGACAGATTCTACGAGCAGTACTTC. J is TRBJ2-7 and V is TRBV3-1 (or the pseudogene TRBV3-2), with unresolved D. The germline CDR1 and CDR2 sequences are LGHDT and YNNKEL (reference sequence). Trimming pared 0 bases from V and 3 bases from J, leaving 6 bases between. CDR3 size: 13 residues.

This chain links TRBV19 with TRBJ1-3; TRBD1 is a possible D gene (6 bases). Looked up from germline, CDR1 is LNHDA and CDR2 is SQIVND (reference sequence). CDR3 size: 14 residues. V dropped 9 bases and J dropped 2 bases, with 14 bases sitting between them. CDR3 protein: CASTDRNPGNTIYF. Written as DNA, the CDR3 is TGTGCCAGCACCGACAGGAACCCTGGAAACACCATATATTTT.

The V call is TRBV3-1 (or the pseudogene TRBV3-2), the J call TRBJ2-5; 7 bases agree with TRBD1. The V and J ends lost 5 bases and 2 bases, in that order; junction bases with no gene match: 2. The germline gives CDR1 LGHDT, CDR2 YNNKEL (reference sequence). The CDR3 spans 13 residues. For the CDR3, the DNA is TGTGCCAGCAGCATACAGGGGCAAGAGACCCAGTACTTC. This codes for CASSIQGQETQYF.

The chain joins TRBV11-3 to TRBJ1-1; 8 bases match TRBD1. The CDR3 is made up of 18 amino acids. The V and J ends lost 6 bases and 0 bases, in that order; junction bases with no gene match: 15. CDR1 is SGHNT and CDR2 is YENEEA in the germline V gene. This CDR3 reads CASSFRERQGPMNTEAFF. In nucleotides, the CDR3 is TGTGCCAGCAGTTTTAGGGAAAGACAGGGGCCTATGAACACTGAAGCTTTCTTT.

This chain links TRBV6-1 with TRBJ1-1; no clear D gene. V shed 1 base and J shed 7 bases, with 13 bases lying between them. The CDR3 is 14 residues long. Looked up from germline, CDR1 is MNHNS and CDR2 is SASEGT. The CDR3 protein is CASSEGGSILEAFF. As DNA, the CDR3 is TGTGCCAGCAGTGAAGGCGGGTCGATCCTTGAAGCTTTCTTT.

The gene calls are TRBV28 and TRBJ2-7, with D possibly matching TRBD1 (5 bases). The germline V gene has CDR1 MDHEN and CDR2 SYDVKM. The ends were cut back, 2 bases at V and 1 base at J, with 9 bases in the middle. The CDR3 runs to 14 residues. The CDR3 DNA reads TGTGCCAGCAGTTTAAGCCAGGGATCCTACGAGCAGTACTTC. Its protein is CASSLSQGSYEQYF.

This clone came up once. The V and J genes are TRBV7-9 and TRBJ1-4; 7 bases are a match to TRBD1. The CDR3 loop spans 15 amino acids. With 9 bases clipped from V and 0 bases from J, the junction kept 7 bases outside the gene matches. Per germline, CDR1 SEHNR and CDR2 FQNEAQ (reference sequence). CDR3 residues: CASTQGWATNEKLFF. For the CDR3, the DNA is TGTGCCAGTACACAGGGGTGGGCAACTAATGAAAAACTGTTTTTT.

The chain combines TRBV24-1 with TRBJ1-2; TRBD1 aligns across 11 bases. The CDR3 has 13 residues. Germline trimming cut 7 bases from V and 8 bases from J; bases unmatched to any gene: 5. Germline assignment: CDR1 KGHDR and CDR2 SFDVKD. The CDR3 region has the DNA TGTGCCACCAGGGGGGACAGGGGGGGCGGCTACACCTTC. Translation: CATRGDRGGGYTF.

CDR3 residues: CAMLCPPNQPQHF. The CDR3, as DNA: TGTGCCATGTTATGTCCTCCGAATCAGCCCCAGCATTTT. The rearrangement uses TRBV3-1 (or the pseudogene TRBV3-2) and TRBJ1-5; D remains ambiguous. CDR1 is LGHDT and CDR2 is YNNKEL in the germline V gene (reference sequence). CDR3 size: 13 residues. Trimming cost V 10 bases and J 4 bases, with 14 bases left between them.

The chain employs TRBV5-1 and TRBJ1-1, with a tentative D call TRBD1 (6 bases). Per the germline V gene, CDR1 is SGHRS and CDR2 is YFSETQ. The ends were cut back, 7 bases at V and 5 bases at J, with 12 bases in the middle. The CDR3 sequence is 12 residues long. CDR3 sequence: CASALGQTEAFF. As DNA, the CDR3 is TGCGCCAGCGCACTAGGACAGACTGAAGCTTTCTTT.

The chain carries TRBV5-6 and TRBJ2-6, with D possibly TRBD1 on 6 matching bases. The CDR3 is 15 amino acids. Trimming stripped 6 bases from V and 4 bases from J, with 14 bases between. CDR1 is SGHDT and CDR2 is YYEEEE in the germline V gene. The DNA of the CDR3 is TGTGCCAGCAACCTACAGGGTACCGGGGCCAACGTCCTGACTTTC. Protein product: CASNLQGTGANVLTF.

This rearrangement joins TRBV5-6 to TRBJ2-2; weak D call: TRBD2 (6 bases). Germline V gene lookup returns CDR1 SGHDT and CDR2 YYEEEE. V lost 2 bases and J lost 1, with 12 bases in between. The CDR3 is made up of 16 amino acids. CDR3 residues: CASSLLLALNTGELFF. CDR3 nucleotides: TGTGCCAGCAGCTTATTACTAGCTCTGAACACCGGGGAGCTGTTTTTT.

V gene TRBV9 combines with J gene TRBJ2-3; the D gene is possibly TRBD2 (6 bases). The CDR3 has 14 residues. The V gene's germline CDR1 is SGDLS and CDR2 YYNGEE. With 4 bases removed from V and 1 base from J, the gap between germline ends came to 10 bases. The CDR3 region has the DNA TGTGCCAGCAGCTCCGCGGGGCGCACAGATACGCAGTATTTT. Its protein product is CASSSAGRTDTQYF.

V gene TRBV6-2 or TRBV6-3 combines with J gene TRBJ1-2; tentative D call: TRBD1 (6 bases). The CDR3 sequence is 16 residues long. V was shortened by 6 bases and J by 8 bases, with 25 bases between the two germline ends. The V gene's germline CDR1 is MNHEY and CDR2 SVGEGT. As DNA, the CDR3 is TGTGCCAGCAGCCCTGCCGGGACACGGTATCAAGGGGGCTACACCTTC. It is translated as CASSPAGTRYQGGYTF.

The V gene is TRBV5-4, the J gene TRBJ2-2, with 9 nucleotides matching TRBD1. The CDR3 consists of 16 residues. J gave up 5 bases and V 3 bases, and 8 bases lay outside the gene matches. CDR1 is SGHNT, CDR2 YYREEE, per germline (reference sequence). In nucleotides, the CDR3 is TGTGCCAGCAGCTCCGACGGACAGGGGTTTACCGGGGAGCTGTTTTTT. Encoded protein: CASSSDGQGFTGELFF.

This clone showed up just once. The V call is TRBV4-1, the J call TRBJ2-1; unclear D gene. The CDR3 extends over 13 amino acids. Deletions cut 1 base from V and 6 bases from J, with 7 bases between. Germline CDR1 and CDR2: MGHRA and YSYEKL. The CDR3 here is CASSQGSSNEQFF. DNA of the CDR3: TGCGCCAGCAGCCAAGGTTCCAGCAATGAGCAGTTCTTC.